The clone carrying this TCR beta chain was recorded a few times. Antigen: not known. The sample belongs to a study of beta chain features in type 1 diabetes. Study findings and constraints: Researchers report that Type 1 diabetes patients had moderately but significantly shorter TCRB CDR3s across all four CD4+ subsets. High TCR expression in some cells could lead to their over-representation in cDNA sequencing. These data did not resolve whether HLA type affects TCRB rearrangement. Researchers reported that naive, central memory and Treg TCRB repertoires appeared more similar in patients than in healthy donors.

This CDR3 comprises 16 residues. The germline CDR1 and CDR2 sequences are SGHTA and FQGTGA. Trimming at V came to 6 bases and at J to 4 bases, leaving 7 bases not matched to a gene. Isolated RNA was reverse transcribed in full, so expressed TCRB transcripts were sequenced. Naive, central memory and regulatory T cell samples produced a mean of approximately 3.5 million reads. Assay used: immunoSEQ multiplex PCR; TCRdb lists only in-frame clones, some missing. Of about 740,000 clones listed, around an eighth are singletons. The V call is TRBV7-3, the J call TRBJ2-6; 9 nucleotides align to TRBD1. What was sequenced was naive CD4+ T cells from blood. This receptor was obtained from a man in his late teens or twenties with type 1 diabetes. In DNA form, the CDR3 reads TGTGCCAGCAGTTCAACACAGGGGGCAGGGGCCAACGTCCTGACTTTC. It encodes CASSSTQGAGANVLTF.